These T cell receptor beta chains were read from a single sample in a study of cytomegalovirus exposure and HLA in healthy donors. Sequencing was performed with immunoSEQ multiplex PCR; in TCRdb, only in-frame clones are kept and a portion is missing. The data hold approximately 190,000 clones, with roughly 80% observed a single time. The specimen was PBMCs. The receptors were sampled from a man aged 35 to 55 in good health and CMV-seropositive. The CDR3 runs from the conserved cysteine through the conserved F or W. A D gene is named only where the DNA matches it firmly. Some rows have no size entry. The others give once, few or many, or a class for an expanded clone.

cdr3_length	v_call	clone_size	j_call	d_call	cdr3_aa
17	TRBV4-3	-	TRBJ2-3	TRBD2	CASSQVTSGGNTDTQYF
14	TRBV11-2	-	TRBJ1-2	-	CASSQVGGWYGYTF
13	TRBV25-1	-	TRBJ1-2	-	CASQEVGIYGYTF
13	TRBV6-6	-	TRBJ1-5	-	CASRFDSEQPQHF
15	TRBV5-4	-	TRBJ2-5	TRBD2	CASSGSGTTQETQYF
15	TRBV7-3	-	TRBJ2-3	TRBD1	CASSLTEGAWDTQYF
13	TRBV7-8	-	TRBJ2-5	TRBD2	CASSSGGRETQYF
19	TRBV19	-	TRBJ2-2	-	CASSISGRASFANTGELFF
12	TRBV28	-	TRBJ2-5	-	CASDGGEETQYF
13	TRBV29-1	-	TRBJ2-3	TRBD1	CSVPGTGGNTQYF
14	TRBV5-6	once	TRBJ1-4	-	CASSFGNANEKLFF
16	TRBV27	-	TRBJ2-3	TRBD1	CASSLGTGQLADTQYF
15	TRBV7-8	-	TRBJ2-7	-	CASTLGPGDSYEQYF
16	TRBV4-3	-	TRBJ2-7	-	CASSQDFRSVSYEQYF
14	TRBV6-5	-	TRBJ2-5	TRBD1	CASSGTGVLETQYF
15	TRBV27	-	TRBJ1-5	-	CASSFAGRAVQPQHF
14	TRBV7-6	-	TRBJ2-2	-	CASSFFIDTGELFF
14	TRBV6-1	-	TRBJ2-3	-	CASSEAAAGLTQYF
14	TRBV18	-	TRBJ1-5	TRBD1	CASSQDRGDQPQHF
14	TRBV19	-	TRBJ2-7	-	CASSALGSSYEQYF
17	TRBV10-3	-	TRBJ1-2	TRBD1	CAISESFPGGTNYGYTF
14	TRBV7-3	-	TRBJ1-1	TRBD1	CASSAGQGIAEAFF
16	TRBV11-2	-	TRBJ2-7	-	CASNPGVRASSYEQYF
15	TRBV19	few	TRBJ1-1	TRBD1	CASSILQGGDTEAFF
15	TRBV6-1	-	-	-	CASSEWGGGSYEQYF
15	TRBV7-3	-	TRBJ2-2	-	CASSLFGVNTGELFF
18	TRBV4-1	-	TRBJ2-3	TRBD1	CASSQDEGTGSVADTQYF
14	TRBV5-1	-	TRBJ2-7	TRBD1	CASSWATGNSEQYF
13	TRBV7-2	-	TRBJ1-2	-	CASSLANGYGYTF
14	TRBV6-1	-	TRBJ1-5	-	CASSESGRDQPQHF
15	TRBV6-1	few	TRBJ1-1	TRBD1	CASSGGQSGGTEAFF
16	TRBV4-3	-	TRBJ2-3	TRBD2	CASSQDGTSGTDTQYF
14	TRBV7-8	-	TRBJ1-5	-	CASSLGQRNQPQHF
13	TRBV7-8	-	TRBJ2-3	-	CASSLRGIDTQYF
14	TRBV30	-	TRBJ1-5	TRBD1	CAWSGTASNQPQHF
14	TRBV4-3	-	TRBJ2-7	-	CASSQDSPPYEQYF
16	TRBV7-7	-	TRBJ2-2	TRBD2	CASSSSGGPGTGELFF
13	TRBV10-3	-	TRBJ2-1	-	CAISTGSENEQFF
18	TRBV5-4	-	TRBJ2-2	TRBD1	CASRNPLDSGGNTGELFF
16	TRBV7-6	-	TRBJ1-2	TRBD1	CASSPGETGMNYGYTF
14	TRBV5-8	-	TRBJ2-5	TRBD2	CASSGGGGQETQYF
17	TRBV15	-	TRBJ1-1	TRBD1	CATSSRDRGFMNTEAFF
16	TRBV4-3	-	TRBJ1-1	TRBD1	CASSQDARTGATEAFF
14	TRBV5-6	-	TRBJ2-7	-	CASSPVLTSYEQYF
11	TRBV7-9	-	TRBJ2-3	-	CASSSGGTQYF
14	TRBV27	-	TRBJ1-2	-	CASSLSRRGRIISF
12	TRBV28	once	TRBJ1-1	TRBD1	CASSGTVPEAFF
15	TRBV4-1	-	TRBJ2-1	TRBD2	CATESGGASYNEQFF
15	TRBV27	-	TRBJ1-1	-	CASRVRALMNTEAFF
17	TRBV27	-	TRBJ2-7	-	CASGLWFETLGTYEQYF
18	TRBV5-6	-	TRBJ2-3	TRBD2	CASSLSLLAGGRTDTQYF
14	TRBV18	-	TRBJ2-2	-	CASSQQGYTGELFF
15	TRBV30	-	TRBJ1-6	-	CAWKFRGTDNSPLHF
13	TRBV7-2	-	TRBJ2-7	TRBD2	CASRKRGTYEQYF
14	TRBV7-9	-	TRBJ2-4	-	CASSLASSINIQYF